This T cell receptor beta chain was documented in a study of naive CD8 T cells in extremely preterm neonates. General study findings and limits: Compared with older groups, preterm CDR3s were shorter, with fewer N additions and less trimming.

This table comes from immunoSEQ multiplex PCR, and its TCRdb copy is limited to in-frame clones, with some not included. The data hold around 25,000 clones, with 70% to 90% observed a single time. Samples were taken at extremely preterm deliveries at roughly 23-28 weeks of gestation. The CDR3 covers 15 residues. Germline CDR1 SGDLS, CDR2 YYNGEE. J was trimmed by 0 bases and V by 2 bases; bases with no gene match: 3. This clone was seen once. Its specificity is unknown. The clonotype comes from a boy who was born preterm. The sequencing sample was made of naive CD8+ T cells from cord blood. This chain uses TRBV9 with TRBJ2-3; 7 bases match TRBD2. Written as DNA, the CDR3 is TGTGCCAGCAGCGTTCGGGACTATAGCACAGATACGCAGTATTTT. Its translation: CASSVRDYSTDTQYF.